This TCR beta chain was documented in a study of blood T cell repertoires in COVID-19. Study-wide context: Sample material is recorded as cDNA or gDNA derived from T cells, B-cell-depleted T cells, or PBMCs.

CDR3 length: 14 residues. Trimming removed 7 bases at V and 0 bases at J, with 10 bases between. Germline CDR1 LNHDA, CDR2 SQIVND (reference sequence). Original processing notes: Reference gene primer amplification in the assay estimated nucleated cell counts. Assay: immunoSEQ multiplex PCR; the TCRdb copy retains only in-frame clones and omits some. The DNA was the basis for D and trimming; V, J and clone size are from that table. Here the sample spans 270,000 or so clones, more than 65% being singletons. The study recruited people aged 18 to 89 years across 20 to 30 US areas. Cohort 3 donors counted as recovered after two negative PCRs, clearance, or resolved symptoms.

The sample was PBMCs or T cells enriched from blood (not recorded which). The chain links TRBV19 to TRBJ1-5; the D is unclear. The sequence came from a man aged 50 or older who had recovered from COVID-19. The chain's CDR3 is CASTVRYSNQPQHF. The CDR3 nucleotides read TGTGCCAGTACGGTGAGGTATAGCAATCAGCCCCAGCATTTT.